The 5 T cell receptor beta chains below come from one sample, sequenced in a study of T-cell memory formation after mild COVID-19. TCRdb re-analysed the 5' RACE reads in MiXCR, keeping a single row per CDR3 protein. The data contain 560,000 or so distinct CDR3 sequences, around 15% of them singletons. Sequenced: PBMCs or a T cell subset sorted from them (not recorded which). The source of these receptors is an adult woman who had mild COVID-19 (a few samples of this study predate the infection). Cell type and time point are not known.

The chain is built from TRBV6-2 or TRBV6-3 and TRBJ2-1; D is ambiguous. Germline V lookup: CDR1 MNHEY, CDR2 SVGEGT. The CDR3 extends over 12 amino acids. V lost 2 bases, J lost 7 bases, and 6 bases lay in between. This CDR3 is CASSYVVNEQFF. The CDR3 DNA sequence: TGTGCCAGCAGTTACGTGGTAAATGAGCAGTTCTTC.

This clonotype was seen at least ten times. The chain couples TRBV12-3 or TRBV12-4 to TRBJ2-7; D uncertain. This CDR3 is built from 10 residues. The ends were cut back, 6 bases at V and 6 bases at J, with 6 bases in the middle. DNA for the CDR3: TGTGCCAGCAGACGCTGCGAGCAGTACTTC. Translating it yields CASRRCEQYF.

In this sample, this clonotype turned up many times. This sequence joins TRBV5-1 and TRBJ1-5; D perhaps matches TRBD1 (5 bases). Trimming cost V 4 bases and J 5 bases, with 13 bases left between them. The germline CDR1 and CDR2 sequences are SGHRS and YFSETQ. This CDR3 comprises 14 residues. The CDR3 sequence is CASSLDGGHQPQHF. CDR3 bases: TGCGCCAGCAGCCTTGACGGGGGACATCAGCCCCAGCATTTT.

This clonotype was observed at least ten times. The J gene is TRBJ2-7, the V gene TRBV12-3 or TRBV12-4; D assignment may be TRBD1 or TRBD2 (5 bases each). This CDR3 is built from 14 residues. V was clipped by 2 bases and J by 2 bases, with 10 bases between them. The CDR3 spells CASSLRGTTYEQYF. The DNA of the CDR3 is TGTGCCAGCAGTTTACGAGGGACGACCTACGAGCAGTACTTC.

This clonotype was seen only a few times. The V and J genes are TRBV19 and TRBJ1-1; D is unclear. Germline CDR1 reads LNHDA; CDR2 reads SQIVND (reference sequence). The CDR3 contains 12 residues. Trimming pared 3 bases from V and 11 bases from J, leaving 13 bases between. In nucleotides, the CDR3 is TGTGCCAGTAGTATCGGACCTTTTCACGCTTTCTTT. Its translation is CASSIGPFHAFF.